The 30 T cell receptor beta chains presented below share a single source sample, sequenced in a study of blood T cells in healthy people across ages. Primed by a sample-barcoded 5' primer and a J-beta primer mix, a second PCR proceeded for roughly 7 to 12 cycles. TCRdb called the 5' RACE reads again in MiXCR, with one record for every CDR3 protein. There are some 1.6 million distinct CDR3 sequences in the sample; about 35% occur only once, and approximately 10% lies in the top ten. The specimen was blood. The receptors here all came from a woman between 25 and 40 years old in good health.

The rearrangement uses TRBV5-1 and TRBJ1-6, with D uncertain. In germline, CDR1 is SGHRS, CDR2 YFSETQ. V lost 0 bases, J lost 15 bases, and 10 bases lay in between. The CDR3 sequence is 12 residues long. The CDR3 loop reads CASSLGRMLLHF. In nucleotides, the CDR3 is TGCGCCAGCAGCTTGGGACGGATGCTCCTCCACTTT.

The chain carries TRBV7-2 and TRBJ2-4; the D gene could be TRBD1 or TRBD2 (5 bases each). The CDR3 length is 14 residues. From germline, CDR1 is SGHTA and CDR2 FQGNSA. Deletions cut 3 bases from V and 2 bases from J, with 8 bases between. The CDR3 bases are TGTGCCAGCAGCTTCGGGGCGACCAAAAACATTCAGTACTTC. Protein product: CASSFGATKNIQYF. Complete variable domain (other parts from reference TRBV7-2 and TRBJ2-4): GAGVSQSPSNKVTEKGKDVELRCDPISGHTALYWYRQSLGQGLEFLIYFQGNSAPDKSGLPSDRFSAERTGGSVSTLTIQRTQQEDSAVYLCASSFGATKNIQYFGAGTRLSVL.

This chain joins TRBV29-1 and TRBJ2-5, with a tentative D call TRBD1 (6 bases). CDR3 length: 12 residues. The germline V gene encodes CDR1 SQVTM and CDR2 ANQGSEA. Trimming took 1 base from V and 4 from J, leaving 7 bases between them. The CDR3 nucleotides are TGCAGCGTTGAAGCAGGGGCAGAGACCCAGTACTTC. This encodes CSVEAGAETQYF.

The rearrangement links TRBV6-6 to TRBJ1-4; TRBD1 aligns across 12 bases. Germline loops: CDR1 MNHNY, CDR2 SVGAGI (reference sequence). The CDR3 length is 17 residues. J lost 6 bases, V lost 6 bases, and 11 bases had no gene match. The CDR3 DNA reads TGTGCCAGCAGCCCCGGGACAGGGGGCGGGGGAGATGAAAAACTGTTTTTT. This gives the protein CASSPGTGGGGDEKLFF.

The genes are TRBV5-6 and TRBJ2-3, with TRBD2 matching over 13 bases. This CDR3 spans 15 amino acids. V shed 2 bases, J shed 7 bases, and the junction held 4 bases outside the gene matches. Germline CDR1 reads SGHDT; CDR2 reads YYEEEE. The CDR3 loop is CASSLLTSGGNTQYF. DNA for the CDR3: TGTGCCAGCAGCTTACTGACTAGCGGGGGGAATACGCAGTATTTT.

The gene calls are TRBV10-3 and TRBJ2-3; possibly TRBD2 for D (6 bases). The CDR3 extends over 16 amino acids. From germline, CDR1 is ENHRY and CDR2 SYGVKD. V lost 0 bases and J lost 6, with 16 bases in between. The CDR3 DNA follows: TGTGCCATCAGTGAGTCCGGGCCCTCGGGAGTGGATACGCAGTATTTT. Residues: CAISESGPSGVDTQYF.

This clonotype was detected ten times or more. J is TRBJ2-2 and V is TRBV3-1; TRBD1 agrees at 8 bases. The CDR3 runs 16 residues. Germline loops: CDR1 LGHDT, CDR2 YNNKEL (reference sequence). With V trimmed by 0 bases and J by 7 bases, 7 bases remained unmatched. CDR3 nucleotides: TGTGCCAGCAGCCAAGAAGACAGGGGATTGAGCGGGGAGCTGTTTTTT. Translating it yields CASSQEDRGLSGELFF.

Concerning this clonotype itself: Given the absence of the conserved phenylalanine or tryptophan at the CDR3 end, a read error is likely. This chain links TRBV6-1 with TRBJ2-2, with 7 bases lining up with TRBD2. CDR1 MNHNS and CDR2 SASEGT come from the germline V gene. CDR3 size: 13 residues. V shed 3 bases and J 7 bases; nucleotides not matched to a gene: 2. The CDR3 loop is CASSDRTSGELFV. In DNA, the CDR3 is TGTGCCAGCAGTGACCGGACTAGCGGGGAGCTGTTTGTT.

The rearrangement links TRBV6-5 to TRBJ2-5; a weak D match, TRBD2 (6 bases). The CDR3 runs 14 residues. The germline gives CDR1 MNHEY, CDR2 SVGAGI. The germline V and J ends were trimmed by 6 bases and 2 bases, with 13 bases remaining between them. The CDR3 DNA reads TGTGCCAGCAGAAGAGGACGGGGGCAAGAGACCCAGTACTTC. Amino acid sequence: CASRRGRGQETQYF.

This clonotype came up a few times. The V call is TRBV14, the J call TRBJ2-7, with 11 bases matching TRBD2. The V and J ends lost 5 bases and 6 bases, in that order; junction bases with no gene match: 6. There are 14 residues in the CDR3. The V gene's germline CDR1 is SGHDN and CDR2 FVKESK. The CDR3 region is CASSALAGGPEQYF. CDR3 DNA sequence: TGTGCCAGCAGCGCCCTAGCGGGAGGTCCCGAGCAGTACTTC.

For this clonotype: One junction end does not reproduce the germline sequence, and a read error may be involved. The CDR3 region has the DNA TGTGCCAGTCTCTATTCGGGCTGGGCCAACGTCCCGACTTTC. Amino acids: CASLYSGWANVPTF. The V call is TRBV12-3 or TRBV12-4, the J call TRBJ2-6; no clear D. The CDR3 runs 14 residues.

CDR3 nucleotides: TGTGCCAGCAACGAACCGGGGAGGGGGAAAGATACGCAGTATTTT. Its protein product is CASNEPGRGKDTQYF. The genes are TRBV6-2 or TRBV6-3 and TRBJ2-3; possibly TRBD2 for D (7 bases). From germline, CDR1 is MNHEY and CDR2 SVGEGT. The CDR3 has 15 residues. The V and J ends lost 7 bases and 5 bases respectively, with 19 bases between them.

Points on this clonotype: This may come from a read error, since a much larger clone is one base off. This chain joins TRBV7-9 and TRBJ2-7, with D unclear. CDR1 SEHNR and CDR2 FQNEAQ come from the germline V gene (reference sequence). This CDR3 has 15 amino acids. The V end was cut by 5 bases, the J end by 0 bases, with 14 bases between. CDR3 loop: CASSIGSDNSYEQYF. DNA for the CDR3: TGTGCCAGCAGCATAGGGTCAGACAACTCCTACGAGCAGTACTTC.

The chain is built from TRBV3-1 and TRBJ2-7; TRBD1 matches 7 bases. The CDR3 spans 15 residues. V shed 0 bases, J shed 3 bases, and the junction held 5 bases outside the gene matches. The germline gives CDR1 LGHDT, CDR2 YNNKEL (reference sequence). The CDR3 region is CASSQDRTGLYEQYF. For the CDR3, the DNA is TGTGCCAGCAGCCAAGACCGGACAGGACTCTACGAGCAGTACTTC.

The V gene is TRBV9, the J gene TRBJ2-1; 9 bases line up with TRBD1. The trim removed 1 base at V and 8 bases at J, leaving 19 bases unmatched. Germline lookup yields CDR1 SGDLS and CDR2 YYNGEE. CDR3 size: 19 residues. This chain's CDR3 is CASSVQSGQGTPGAHEQFF. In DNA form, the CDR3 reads TGTGCCAGCAGCGTACAGTCAGGACAGGGGACCCCAGGAGCACATGAGCAGTTCTTC.

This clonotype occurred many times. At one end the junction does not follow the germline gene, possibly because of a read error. CDR3 nucleotide sequence: TGTGCCAGCAGCTGGACGGAGAGCTCCTACAATGAGCAGTTCTTC. Protein product: CASSWTESSYNEQFF. The chain couples TRBV5-1 to TRBJ2-1; D is uncertain. CDR3 length equals 15 residues. Germline V gene lookup returns CDR1 SGHRS and CDR2 YFSETQ.

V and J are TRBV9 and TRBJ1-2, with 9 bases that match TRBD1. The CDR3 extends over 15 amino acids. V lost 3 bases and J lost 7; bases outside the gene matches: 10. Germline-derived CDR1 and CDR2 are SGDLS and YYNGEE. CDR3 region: CASSGPGTGSFGYTF. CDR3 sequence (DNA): TGTGCCAGCAGCGGGCCGGGGACAGGGTCATTTGGCTACACCTTC.

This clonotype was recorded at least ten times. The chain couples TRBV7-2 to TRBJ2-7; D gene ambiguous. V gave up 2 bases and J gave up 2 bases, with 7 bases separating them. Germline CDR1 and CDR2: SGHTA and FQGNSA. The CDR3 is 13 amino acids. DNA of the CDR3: TGTGCCAGCAGCTTACATGGGACCTACGAGCAGTACTTC. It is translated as CASSLHGTYEQYF.

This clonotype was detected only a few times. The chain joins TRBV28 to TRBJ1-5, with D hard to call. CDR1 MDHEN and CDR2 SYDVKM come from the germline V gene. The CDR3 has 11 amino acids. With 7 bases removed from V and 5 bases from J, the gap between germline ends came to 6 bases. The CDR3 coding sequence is TGTGCCAGCACCCGGGATCAGCCCCAGCATTTT. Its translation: CASTRDQPQHF.

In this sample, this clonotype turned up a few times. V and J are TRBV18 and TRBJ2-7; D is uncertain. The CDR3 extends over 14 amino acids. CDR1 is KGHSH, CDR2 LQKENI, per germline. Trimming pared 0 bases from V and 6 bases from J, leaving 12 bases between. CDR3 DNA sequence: TGTGCCAGCTCACCACCCCCGGATCCCGTCGAGCAGTACTTC. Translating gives CASSPPPDPVEQYF. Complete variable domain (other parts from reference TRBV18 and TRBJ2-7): NAGVMQNPRHLVRRRGQEARLRCSPMKGHSHVYWYRQLPEEGLKFMVYLQKENIIDESGMPKERFSAEFPKEGPSILRIQQVVRGDSAAYFCASSPPPDPVEQYFGPGTRLTVT.

The CDR3 loop reads CSAPGTSGSVSEQYF. CDR3 nucleotide sequence: TGCAGTGCTCCGGGGACTAGCGGGAGTGTGAGCGAGCAGTACTTC. This chain links TRBV20-1 with TRBJ2-7, with 14 bases matching TRBD2. The CDR3 is 15 residues long. In germline, CDR1 is DFQATT, CDR2 SNEGSKA (reference sequence). Trimming took 5 bases from V and 6 from J; bases not matched to a gene: 9.

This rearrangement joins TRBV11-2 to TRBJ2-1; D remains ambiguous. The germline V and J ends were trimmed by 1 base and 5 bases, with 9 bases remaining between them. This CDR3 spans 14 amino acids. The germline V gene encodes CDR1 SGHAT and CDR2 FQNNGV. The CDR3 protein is CASSLGLMNNEQFF. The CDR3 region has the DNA TGTGCCAGCAGCTTAGGGCTAATGAACAATGAGCAGTTCTTC.

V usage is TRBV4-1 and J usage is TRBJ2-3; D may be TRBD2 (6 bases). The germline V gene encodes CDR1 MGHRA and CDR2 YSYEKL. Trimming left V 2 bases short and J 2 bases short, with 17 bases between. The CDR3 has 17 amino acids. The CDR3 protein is CASSQRRGNPITDTQYF. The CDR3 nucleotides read TGCGCCAGCAGCCAAAGACGGGGGAATCCAATCACAGATACGCAGTATTTT.

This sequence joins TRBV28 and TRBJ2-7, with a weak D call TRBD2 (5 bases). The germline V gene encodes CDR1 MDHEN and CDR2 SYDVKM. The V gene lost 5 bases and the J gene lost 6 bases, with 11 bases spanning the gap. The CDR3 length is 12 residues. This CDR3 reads CASSPRRSEQYF. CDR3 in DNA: TGTGCCAGCAGTCCGAGGAGGTCCGAGCAGTACTTC.

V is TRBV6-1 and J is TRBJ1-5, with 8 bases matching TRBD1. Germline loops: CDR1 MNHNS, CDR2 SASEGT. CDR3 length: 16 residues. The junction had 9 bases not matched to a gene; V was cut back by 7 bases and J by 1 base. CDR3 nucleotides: TGTGCCAGCATGGCTCAGGGGGCTTCGAGCAATCAGCCCCAGCATTTT. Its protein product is CASMAQGASSNQPQHF.

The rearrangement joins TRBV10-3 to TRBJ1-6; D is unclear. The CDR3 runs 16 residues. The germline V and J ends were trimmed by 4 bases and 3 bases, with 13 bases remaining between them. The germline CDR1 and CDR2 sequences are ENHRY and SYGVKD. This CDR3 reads CAISAGTSGYNSPLHF. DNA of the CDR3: TGTGCCATCAGTGCCGGCACCAGTGGCTATAATTCACCCCTCCACTTT.

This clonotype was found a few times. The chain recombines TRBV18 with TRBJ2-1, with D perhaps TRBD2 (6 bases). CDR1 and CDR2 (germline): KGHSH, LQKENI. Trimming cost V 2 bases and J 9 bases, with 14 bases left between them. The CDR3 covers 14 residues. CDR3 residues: CASSPFGGEPEQFF. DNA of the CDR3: TGTGCCAGCTCACCATTCGGAGGGGAACCTGAGCAGTTCTTC.

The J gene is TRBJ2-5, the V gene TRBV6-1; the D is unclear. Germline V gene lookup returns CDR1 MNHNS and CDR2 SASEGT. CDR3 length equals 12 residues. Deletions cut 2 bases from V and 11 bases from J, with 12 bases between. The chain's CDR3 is CASSELASDQYF. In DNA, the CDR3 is TGTGCCAGCAGTGAATTGGCCTCTGATCAGTACTTC.

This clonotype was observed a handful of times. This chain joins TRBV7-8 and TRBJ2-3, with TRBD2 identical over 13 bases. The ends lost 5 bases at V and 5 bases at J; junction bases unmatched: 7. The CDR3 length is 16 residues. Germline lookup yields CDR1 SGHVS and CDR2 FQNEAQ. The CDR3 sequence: CASSPTSGGALDTQYF. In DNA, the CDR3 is TGTGCCAGCAGCCCCACTAGCGGGGGGGCATTAGATACGCAGTATTTT.

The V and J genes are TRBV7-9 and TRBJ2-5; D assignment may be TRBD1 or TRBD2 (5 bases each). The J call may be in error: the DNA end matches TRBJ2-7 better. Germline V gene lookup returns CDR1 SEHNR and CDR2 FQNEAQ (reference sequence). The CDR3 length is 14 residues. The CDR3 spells CASNWPGQLSEQYF. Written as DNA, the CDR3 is TGTGCCAGCAACTGGCCGGGGCAGTTAAGCGAGCAGTACTTC.